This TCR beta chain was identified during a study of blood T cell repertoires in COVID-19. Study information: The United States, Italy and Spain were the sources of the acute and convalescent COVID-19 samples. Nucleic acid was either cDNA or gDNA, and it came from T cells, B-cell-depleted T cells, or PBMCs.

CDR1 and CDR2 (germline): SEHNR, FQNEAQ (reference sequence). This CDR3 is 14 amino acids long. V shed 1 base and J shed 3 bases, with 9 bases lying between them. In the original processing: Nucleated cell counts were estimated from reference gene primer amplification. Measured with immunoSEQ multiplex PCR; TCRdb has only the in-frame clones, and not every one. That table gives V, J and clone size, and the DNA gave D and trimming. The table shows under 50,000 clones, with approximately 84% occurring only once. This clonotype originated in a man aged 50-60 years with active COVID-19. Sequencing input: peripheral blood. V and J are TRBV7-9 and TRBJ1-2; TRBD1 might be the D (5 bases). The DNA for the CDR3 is TGTGCCAGCAGCTTAGGGGGACTATACTATGGCTACACCTTC. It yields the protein CASSLGGLYYGYTF.